Sequencing of this T cell receptor beta chain was carried out in a study of blood T cell repertoires in COVID-19. At the level of the study: From the United States, Italy and Spain came samples of acute and convalescent COVID-19. Sample material is recorded as cDNA or gDNA derived from T cells, B-cell-depleted T cells, or PBMCs.

Seattle-derived patients entered the study during active infection and were followed longitudinally. TCRdb's table, derived via immunoSEQ multiplex PCR, lists solely in-frame clones and lacks some. The table shows 200,000 to 250,000 clones, with 82% occurring only once. The receptor comes from a woman older than 75 with COVID-19, enrolled during active disease. Sequenced input: peripheral blood.

Here the CDR3 reads CASSHLDSSYEQYF. The CDR3 bases are TGTGCCAGCAGCCATTTAGACAGCTCCTACGAGCAGTACTTC. The chain uses TRBV7-2 and TRBJ2-7, with a possible D match to TRBD1 (5 bases). The CDR3 is made up of 14 amino acids. V dropped 5 bases and J dropped 0 bases, with 11 bases sitting between them. Germline V gives CDR1 SGHTA, CDR2 FQGNSA.